The present T cell receptor (beta chain) was sequenced within a study of T cell repertoires in cytomegalovirus infection. The wider study: Indicated by public TCR beta signatures were CMV infection and matching HLA type.

Using its own MiXCR run on the reads, TCRdb lists one record per CDR3 protein. The data show around 450,000 distinct CDR3 sequences, 31% seen once. With regard to this clonotype: The target antigen is unknown.

The study's findings and limits: HLA-C-restricted CMV-specific TCR beta clonotypes prevailed in the ex vivo response. There were carriers of CMV plus the relevant HLA, and cumulative public TCR beta family frequency identified them.

This CDR3 comprises 15 residues. CDR1 is LGHNA, CDR2 YSLEER, per germline. Trimming cost V 2 bases and J 0 bases, with 9 bases left between them. The chain employs TRBV4-3 and TRBJ2-3; no definite D call. Sequenced sample: PBMCs. This clonotype originated in a human donor in good health (CMV status not recorded). Some clones in this sample may be carry-over from other donors' samples. The DNA of the CDR3 is TGCGCCAGCAGCCAAACGCCGCCTAGCACAGATACGCAGTATTTT. This gives the protein CASSQTPPSTDTQYF.